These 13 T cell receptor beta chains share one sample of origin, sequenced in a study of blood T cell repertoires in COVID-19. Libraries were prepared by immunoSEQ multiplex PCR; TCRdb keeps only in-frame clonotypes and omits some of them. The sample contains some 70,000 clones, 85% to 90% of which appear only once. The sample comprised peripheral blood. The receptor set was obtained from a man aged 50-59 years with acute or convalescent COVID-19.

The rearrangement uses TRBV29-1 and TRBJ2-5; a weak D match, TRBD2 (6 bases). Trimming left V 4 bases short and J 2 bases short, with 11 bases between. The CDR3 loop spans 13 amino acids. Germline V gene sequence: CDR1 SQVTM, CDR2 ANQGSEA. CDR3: CSVVGGRQETQYF. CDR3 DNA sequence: TGCAGCGTTGTCGGGGGACGGCAAGAGACCCAGTACTTC.

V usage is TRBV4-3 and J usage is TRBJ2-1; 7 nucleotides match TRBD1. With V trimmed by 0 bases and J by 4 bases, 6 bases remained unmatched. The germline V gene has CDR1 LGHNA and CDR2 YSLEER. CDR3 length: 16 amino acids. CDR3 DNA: TGCGCCAGCAGCCAAGAAGACAGGGTTGTATACAATGAGCAGTTCTTC. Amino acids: CASSQEDRVVYNEQFF.

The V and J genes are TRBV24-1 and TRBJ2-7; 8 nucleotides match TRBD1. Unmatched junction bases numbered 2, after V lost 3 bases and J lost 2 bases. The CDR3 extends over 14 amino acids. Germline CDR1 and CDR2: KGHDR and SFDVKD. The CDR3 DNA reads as TGTGCCACCAGTGATCGGACAGGGCCCTACGAGCAGTACGTC. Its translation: CATSDRTGPYEQYV.

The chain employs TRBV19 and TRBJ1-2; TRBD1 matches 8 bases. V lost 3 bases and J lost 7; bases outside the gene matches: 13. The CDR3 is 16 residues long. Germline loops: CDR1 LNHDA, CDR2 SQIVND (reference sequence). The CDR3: CASSIRFTGGATGYTF. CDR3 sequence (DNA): TGTGCCAGTAGTATCCGTTTCACAGGGGGGGCTACTGGCTACACCTTC. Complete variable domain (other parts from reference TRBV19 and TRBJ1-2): DGGITQSPKYLFRKEGQNVTLSCEQNLNHDAMYWYRQDPGQGLRLIYYSQIVNDFQKGDIAEGYSVSREKKESFPLTVTSAQKNPTAFYLCASSIRFTGGATGYTFGSGTRLTVV.

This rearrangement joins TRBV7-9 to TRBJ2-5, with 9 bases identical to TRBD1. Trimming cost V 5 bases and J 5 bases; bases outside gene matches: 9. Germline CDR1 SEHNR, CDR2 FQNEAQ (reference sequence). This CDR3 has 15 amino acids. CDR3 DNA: TGTGCCAGCAGCAAAACAGGGGGCCTCCGGGAGACCCAGTACTTC. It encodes CASSKTGGLRETQYF.

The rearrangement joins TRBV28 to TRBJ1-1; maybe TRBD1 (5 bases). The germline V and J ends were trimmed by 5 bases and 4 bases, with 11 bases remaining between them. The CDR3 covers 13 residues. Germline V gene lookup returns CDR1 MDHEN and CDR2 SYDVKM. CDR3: CASSPGGFTEAFF. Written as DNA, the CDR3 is TGTGCCAGCAGTCCGGGGGGGTTCACTGAAGCTTTCTTT.

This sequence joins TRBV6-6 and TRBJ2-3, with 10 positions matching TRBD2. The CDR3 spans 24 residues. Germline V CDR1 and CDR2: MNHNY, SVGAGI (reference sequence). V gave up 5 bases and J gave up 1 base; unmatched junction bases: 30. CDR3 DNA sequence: TGTGCCAGCAGTCCGCTTTACGAAGCCTGGATTGGAACTAGCGGGACGGAGGGCACAGATACGCAGTATTTT. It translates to CASSPLYEAWIGTSGTEGTDTQYF.

The CDR3 DNA is TGTGCCAGCAGCGTAGGAGCGGGGGCCACAGATACGCAGTATTTT. Amino acids: CASSVGAGATDTQYF. The rearrangement joins TRBV9 to TRBJ2-3, with 8 bases identical to TRBD2. V shed 0 bases, J shed 2 bases, and the junction held 2 bases outside the gene matches. The germline V gene has CDR1 SGDLS and CDR2 YYNGEE. This CDR3 comprises 15 residues. Full variable domain (rest looked up from reference TRBV9 and TRBJ2-3): DSGVTQTPKHLITATGQRVTLRCSPRSGDLSVYWYQQSLDQGLQFLIQYYNGEERAKGNILERFSAQQFPDLHSELNLSSLELGDSALYFCASSVGAGATDTQYFGPGTRLTVL.

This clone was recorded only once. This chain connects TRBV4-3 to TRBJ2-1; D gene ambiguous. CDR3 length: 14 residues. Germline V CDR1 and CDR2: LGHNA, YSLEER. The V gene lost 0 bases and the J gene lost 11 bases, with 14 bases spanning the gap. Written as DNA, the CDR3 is TGCGCCAGCAGCCAAGATGTCCCTCAACTTAAGCAGTTCTTC. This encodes CASSQDVPQLKQFF.

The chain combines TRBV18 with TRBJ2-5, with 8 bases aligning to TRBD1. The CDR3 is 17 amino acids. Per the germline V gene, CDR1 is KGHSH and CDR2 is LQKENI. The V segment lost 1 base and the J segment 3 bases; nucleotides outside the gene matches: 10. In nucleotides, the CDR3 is TGTGCCAGCTCACCACGGATTGGACAGGGAGGAGAAGAGACCCAGTACTTC. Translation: CASSPRIGQGGEETQYF.

Written as DNA, the CDR3 is TGTGCCAGCAGCCGCCGACAGTCTCAAGGTGGGAATTCACCCCTCCACTTT. It translates to CASSRRQSQGGNSPLHF. The chain links TRBV11-2 to TRBJ1-6, with D possibly matching TRBD1 (5 bases). V lost 5 bases and J lost 7, with 21 bases in between. There are 17 residues in the CDR3. Per the germline V gene, CDR1 is SGHAT and CDR2 is FQNNGV.

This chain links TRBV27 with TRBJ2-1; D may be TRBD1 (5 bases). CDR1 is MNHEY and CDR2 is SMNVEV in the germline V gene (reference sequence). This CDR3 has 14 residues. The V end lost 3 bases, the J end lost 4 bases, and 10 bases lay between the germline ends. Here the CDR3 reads CASSFGRAYNEQFF. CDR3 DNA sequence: TGTGCCAGCAGTTTCGGCAGGGCGTACAATGAGCAGTTCTTC.

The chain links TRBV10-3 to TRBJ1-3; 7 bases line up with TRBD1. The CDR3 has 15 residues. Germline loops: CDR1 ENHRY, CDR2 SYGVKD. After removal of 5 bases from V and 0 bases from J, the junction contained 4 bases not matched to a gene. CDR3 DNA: TGTGCCATCAGTAGGACAGGCCCCTCTGGAAACACCATATATTTT. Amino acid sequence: CAISRTGPSGNTIYF.